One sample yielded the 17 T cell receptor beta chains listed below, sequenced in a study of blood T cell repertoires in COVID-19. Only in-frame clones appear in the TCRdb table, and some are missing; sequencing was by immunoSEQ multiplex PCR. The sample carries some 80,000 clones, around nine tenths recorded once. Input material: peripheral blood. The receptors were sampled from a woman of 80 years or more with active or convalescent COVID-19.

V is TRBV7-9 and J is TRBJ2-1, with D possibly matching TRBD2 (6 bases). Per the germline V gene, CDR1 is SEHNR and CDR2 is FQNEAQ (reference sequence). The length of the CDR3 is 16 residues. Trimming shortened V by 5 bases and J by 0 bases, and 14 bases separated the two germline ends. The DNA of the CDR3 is TGTGCCAGCAGCCGGGGACTGTCCGGCTCCTACAATGAGCAGTTCTTC. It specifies CASSRGLSGSYNEQFF.

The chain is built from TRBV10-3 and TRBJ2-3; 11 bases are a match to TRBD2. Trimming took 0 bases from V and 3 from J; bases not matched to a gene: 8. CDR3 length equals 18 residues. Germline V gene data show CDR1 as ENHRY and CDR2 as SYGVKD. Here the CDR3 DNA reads TGTGCCATCAGTGAGTCCGGTAGCGGGGGGGGACGGACAGATACGCAGTATTTT. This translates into CAISESGSGGGRTDTQYF.

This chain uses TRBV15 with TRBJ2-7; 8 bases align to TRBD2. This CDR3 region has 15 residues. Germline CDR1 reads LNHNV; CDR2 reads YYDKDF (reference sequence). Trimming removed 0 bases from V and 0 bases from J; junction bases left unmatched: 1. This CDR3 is CATSRDLAGSYEQYF. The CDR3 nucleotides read TGTGCCACCAGCAGAGATCTAGCGGGCTCCTACGAGCAGTACTTC.

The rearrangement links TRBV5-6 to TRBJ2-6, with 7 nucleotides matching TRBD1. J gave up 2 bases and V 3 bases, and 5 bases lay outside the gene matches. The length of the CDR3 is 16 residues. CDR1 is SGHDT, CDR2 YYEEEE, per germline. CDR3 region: CASSWLTGTGANVLTF. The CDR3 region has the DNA TGTGCCAGCAGCTGGCTGACAGGGACTGGGGCCAACGTCCTGACTTTC.

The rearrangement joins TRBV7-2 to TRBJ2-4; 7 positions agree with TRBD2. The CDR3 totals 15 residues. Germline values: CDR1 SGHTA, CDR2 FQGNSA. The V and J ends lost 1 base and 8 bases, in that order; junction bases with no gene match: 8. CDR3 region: CASSLVWQGGDIQYF. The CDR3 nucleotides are TGTGCCAGCAGCTTAGTTTGGCAGGGAGGGGACATTCAGTACTTC.

This CDR3 reads CASKAGQGPYEQYF. The CDR3 bases are TGTGCCAGCAAGGCGGGACAGGGTCCATACGAGCAGTACTTC. The chain has TRBV6-5 and TRBJ2-7, with 9 bases aligning to TRBD1. This CDR3 is 14 amino acids long. Germline V gene sequence: CDR1 MNHEY, CDR2 SVGAGI. J lost 4 bases, V lost 7 bases, and 8 bases had no gene match.

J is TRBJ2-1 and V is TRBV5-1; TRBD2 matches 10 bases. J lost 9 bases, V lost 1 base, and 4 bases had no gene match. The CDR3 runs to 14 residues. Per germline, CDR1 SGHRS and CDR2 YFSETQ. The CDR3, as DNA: TGCGCCAGCAGCTTGCCTAGCGGGAGTGGTGAGCAGTTCTTC. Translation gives CASSLPSGSGEQFF.

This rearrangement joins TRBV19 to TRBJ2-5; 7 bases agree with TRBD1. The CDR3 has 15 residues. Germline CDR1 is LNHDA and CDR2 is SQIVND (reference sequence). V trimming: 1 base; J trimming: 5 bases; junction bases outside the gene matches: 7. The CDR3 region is CASSIAGGDWETQYF. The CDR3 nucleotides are TGTGCCAGTAGTATAGCAGGGGGAGATTGGGAGACCCAGTACTTC.

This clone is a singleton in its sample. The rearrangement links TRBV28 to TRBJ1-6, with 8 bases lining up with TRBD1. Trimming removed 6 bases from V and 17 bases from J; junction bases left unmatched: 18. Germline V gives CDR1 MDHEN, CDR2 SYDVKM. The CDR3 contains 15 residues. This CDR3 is CASRPSGTGPLRVHF. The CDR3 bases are TGTGCCAGCAGACCCTCCGGGACAGGACCCCTAAGGGTCCACTTT.

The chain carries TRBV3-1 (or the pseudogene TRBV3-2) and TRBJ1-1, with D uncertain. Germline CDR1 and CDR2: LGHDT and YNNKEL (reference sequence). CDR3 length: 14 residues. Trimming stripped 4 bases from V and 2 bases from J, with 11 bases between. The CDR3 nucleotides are TGTGCCAGCAGCCCCGTCGGAGGAAACACTGAAGCTTTCTTT. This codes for CASSPVGGNTEAFF.

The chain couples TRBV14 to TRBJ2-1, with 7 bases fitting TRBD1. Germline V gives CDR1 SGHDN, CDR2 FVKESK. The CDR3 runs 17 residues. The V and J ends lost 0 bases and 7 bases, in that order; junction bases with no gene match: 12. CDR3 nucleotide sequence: TGTGCCAGCAGCCAAGATGCCGGAAGGGGGCCGGCTAATGAGCAGTTCTTC. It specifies CASSQDAGRGPANEQFF.

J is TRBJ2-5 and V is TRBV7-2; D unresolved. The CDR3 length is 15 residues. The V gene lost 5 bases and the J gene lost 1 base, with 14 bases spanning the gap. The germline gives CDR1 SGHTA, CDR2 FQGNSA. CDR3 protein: CASSPLTRVQETQYF. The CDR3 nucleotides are TGTGCCAGCAGCCCTCTGACACGAGTCCAAGAGACCCAGTACTTC.

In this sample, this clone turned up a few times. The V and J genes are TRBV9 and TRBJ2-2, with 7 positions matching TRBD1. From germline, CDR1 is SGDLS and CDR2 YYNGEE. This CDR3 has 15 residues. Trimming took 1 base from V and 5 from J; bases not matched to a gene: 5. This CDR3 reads CASSVIGTATGELFF. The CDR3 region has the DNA TGTGCCAGCAGCGTAATAGGGACAGCTACCGGGGAGCTGTTTTTT.

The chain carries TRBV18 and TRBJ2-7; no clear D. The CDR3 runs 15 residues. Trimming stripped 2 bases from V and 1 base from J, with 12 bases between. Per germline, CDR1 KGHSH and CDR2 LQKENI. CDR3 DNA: TGTGCCAGCTCACCATTTGAACAGAGTTCCTACGAGCAGTACTTC. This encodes CASSPFEQSSYEQYF.

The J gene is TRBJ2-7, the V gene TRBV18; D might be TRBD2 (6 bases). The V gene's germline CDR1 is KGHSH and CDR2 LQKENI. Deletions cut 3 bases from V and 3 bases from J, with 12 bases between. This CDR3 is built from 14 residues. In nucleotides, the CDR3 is TGTGCCAGCTCACCCCAGGGTAGCGGCTACGAGCAGTACTTC. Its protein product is CASSPQGSGYEQYF.

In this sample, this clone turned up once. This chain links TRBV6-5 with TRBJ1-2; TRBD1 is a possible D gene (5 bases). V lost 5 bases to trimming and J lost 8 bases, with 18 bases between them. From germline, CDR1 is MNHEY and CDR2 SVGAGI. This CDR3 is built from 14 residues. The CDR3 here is CASSTSGGVKGYTF. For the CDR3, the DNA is TGTGCCAGCAGTACCTCTGGGGGGGTAAAAGGCTACACCTTC.

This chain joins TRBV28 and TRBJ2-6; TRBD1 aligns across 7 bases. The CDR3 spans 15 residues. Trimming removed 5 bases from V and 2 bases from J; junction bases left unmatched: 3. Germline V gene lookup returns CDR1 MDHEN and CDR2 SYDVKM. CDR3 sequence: CASSQQGAGANVLTF. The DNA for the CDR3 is TGTGCCAGCAGTCAGCAGGGGGCTGGGGCCAACGTCCTGACTTTC.